This TCR beta chain stems from a study of blood T cell repertoires in COVID-19. The V gene lost 0 bases and the J gene lost 7 bases, with 10 bases spanning the gap. Per germline, CDR1 LNHNV and CDR2 YYDKDF (reference sequence). The CDR3 totals 14 residues. Per the original methods: Counts of nucleated cells, estimated from reference gene primer amplification, were obtained. Sequencing used immunoSEQ multiplex PCR; TCRdb keeps in-frame clones, though not all of them. V and J calls and clone size are given by that table; D and trimming were obtained from the DNA. This sample has roughly 100,000 clones, with roughly 76% found just once.

The receptor was isolated from an elderly man with COVID-19, enrolled during active disease. The chain has TRBV15 and TRBJ2-1; a weak D match, TRBD2 (5 bases). Sample: peripheral blood. This CDR3 reads CATSRDLGENEQFF. CDR3 nucleotide sequence: TGTGCCACCAGCAGAGATCTTGGGGAGAATGAGCAGTTCTTC.